The 8 T cell receptor beta chains below come from one sample, sequenced in a study of beta chain features in type 1 diabetes. The isolated RNA, all of it, was reverse transcribed, so expressed TCRB transcripts were what got sequenced. TCRdb's table, derived via immunoSEQ multiplex PCR, lists solely in-frame clones and lacks some. Among under 400,000 clones listed, around 20% were seen once. The material sequenced was naive CD4+ T cells from blood. These receptors all come from a woman under 30 in good health.

The rearrangement joins TRBV29-1 to TRBJ2-1; D possibly corresponds to TRBD2 (5 bases). The CDR3 totals 14 residues. Germline CDR1 and CDR2: SQVTM and ANQGSEA. Trimming took 4 bases from V and 0 from J, leaving 10 bases between them. This CDR3 reads CSVGGSNSYNEQFF. The CDR3 DNA is TGCAGCGTTGGAGGGTCCAACTCCTACAATGAGCAGTTCTTC.

This chain uses TRBV9 with TRBJ2-6; D possibly corresponds to TRBD2 (5 bases). The ends were cut back, 2 bases at V and 1 base at J, with 16 bases in the middle. This CDR3 spans 18 amino acids. Germline V gene lookup returns CDR1 SGDLS and CDR2 YYNGEE. CDR3 in amino acids: CASSVRGPRPSGANVLTF. CDR3 sequence (DNA): TGTGCCAGCAGCGTGCGAGGGCCTCGACCATCTGGGGCCAACGTCCTGACTTTC.

The rearrangement links TRBV29-1 to TRBJ1-2; D possibly corresponds to TRBD1 (5 bases). The CDR3 extends over 13 amino acids. Per germline, CDR1 SQVTM and CDR2 ANQGSEA. Trimming removed 1 base from V and 7 bases from J, with 13 bases in between. CDR3 in DNA: TGCAGCGTTGAAGTAGTGCAGGGAAGTGGCTACACCTTC. Translation gives CSVEVVQGSGYTF.

This sequence joins TRBV30 and TRBJ2-1; TRBD1 agrees at 9 bases. Germline V gives CDR1 GTSNPN, CDR2 SVGIG (reference sequence). The CDR3 contains 14 residues. Trimming took 2 bases from V and 7 from J; bases not matched to a gene: 6. CDR3 sequence: CAWSPWTGANEQFF. The DNA of the CDR3 is TGTGCCTGGAGTCCGTGGACAGGGGCGAATGAGCAGTTCTTC.

This chain uses TRBV19 with TRBJ2-4; TRBD2 agrees at 7 bases. V lost 4 bases and J lost 4; bases outside the gene matches: 4. Germline V lookup: CDR1 LNHDA, CDR2 SQIVND (reference sequence). This CDR3 region has 14 residues. CDR3 sequence reads: CASSRTGGKNIQYF. The CDR3 DNA follows: TGTGCCAGTAGTAGGACGGGGGGAAAAAACATTCAGTACTTC.

This chain links TRBV19 with TRBJ1-1; 9 positions match TRBD1. Germline V lookup: CDR1 LNHDA, CDR2 SQIVND (reference sequence). The CDR3 runs to 14 residues. V dropped 4 bases and J dropped 4; count of bases not matched to a gene: 4. The CDR3 loop is CASSKQGASTEAFF. In nucleotides, the CDR3 is TGTGCCAGTAGTAAACAGGGGGCGAGCACTGAAGCTTTCTTT.

The CDR3 DNA sequence: TGTGCCAGCAGCCTCCGCGGGGGGACCCAGTACTTC. Translation gives CASSLRGGTQYF. V and J are TRBV9 and TRBJ2-5; 7 positions match TRBD2. V was pared by 4 bases and J by 7 bases, with 4 bases of the junction left unmatched. Per the germline V gene, CDR1 is SGDLS and CDR2 is YYNGEE. The length of the CDR3 is 12 residues.

This clone occurred a few times. The rearrangement links TRBV19 to TRBJ2-7; D is undetermined. Germline V lookup: CDR1 LNHDA, CDR2 SQIVND (reference sequence). Trimming left V 5 bases short and J 0 bases short, with 14 bases between. CDR3 size: 15 residues. CDR3 loop: CASSSRHVSSYEQYF. CDR3 sequence (DNA): TGTGCCAGTAGTTCAAGACACGTTAGCTCCTACGAGCAGTACTTC.